The 3 T cell receptor beta chains below were found in one sample sequenced in a study of sequential checkpoint blockade in melanoma. Treatment noted: randomized to nivolumab then ipilimumab (arm A) or the reverse (arm B). Profiling relied on immunoSEQ multiplex PCR, and the TCRdb table lists in-frame clones only, not all of them. The data contain 2,000 or so clones, about 20% of them singletons. Specimen: tumor tissue (inferred from file names), collected from a patient given nivolumab and ipilimumab in sequence. The source of these receptors is a human donor with melanoma.

By share, this clone ranks as large. The V gene is TRBV6-8, the J gene TRBJ1-1; no firm D call. The CDR3 totals 13 residues. V gave up 0 bases and J gave up 1 base, with 3 bases separating them. Germline CDR1 and CDR2: MNHGY and SAAAGT. Here the CDR3 reads CASSYSRNTEAFF. DNA for the CDR3: TGTGCCAGCAGTTACTCGAGGAACACTGAAGCTTTCTTT.

CDR3 nucleotide sequence: TGTGCCAGTAGTGTGGGGACACTCGGCTACACCTTC. Amino acid sequence: CASSVGTLGYTF. This chain uses TRBV19 with TRBJ1-2, with D tentatively TRBD1 (6 bases). V lost 5 bases, J lost 8 bases, and 12 bases lay in between. The CDR3 length is 12 residues. The germline gives CDR1 LNHDA, CDR2 SQIVND (reference sequence). Full variable domain (remainder filled in from reference TRBV19 and TRBJ1-2): DGGITQSPKYLFRKEGQNVTLSCEQNLNHDAMYWYRQDPGQGLRLIYYSQIVNDFQKGDIAEGYSVSREKKESFPLTVTSAQKNPTAFYLCASSVGTLGYTFGSGTRLTVV.

This clone turned up a few times. The rearrangement uses TRBV11-3 and TRBJ2-7; 13 positions match TRBD2. Germline values: CDR1 SGHNT, CDR2 YENEEA. V was pared by 4 bases and J by 3 bases, with 6 bases of the junction left unmatched. There are 16 residues in the CDR3. CDR3 bases: TGTGCCAGCAGCTATTCCGGGACTAGCGGGGTCTACGAGCAGTACTTC. Protein sequence: CASSYSGTSGVYEQYF.